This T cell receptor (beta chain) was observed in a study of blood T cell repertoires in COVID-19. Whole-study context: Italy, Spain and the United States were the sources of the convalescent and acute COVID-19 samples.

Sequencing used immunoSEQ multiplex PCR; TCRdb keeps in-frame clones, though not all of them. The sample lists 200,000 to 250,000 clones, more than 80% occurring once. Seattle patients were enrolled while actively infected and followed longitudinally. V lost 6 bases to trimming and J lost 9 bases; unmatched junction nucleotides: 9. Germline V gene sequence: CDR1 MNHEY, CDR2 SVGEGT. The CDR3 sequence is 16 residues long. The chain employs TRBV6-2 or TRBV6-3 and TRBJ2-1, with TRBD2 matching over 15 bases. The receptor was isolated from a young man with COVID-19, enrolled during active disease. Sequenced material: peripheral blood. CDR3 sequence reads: CASSHGTSGRSGEQFF. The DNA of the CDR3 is TGTGCCAGCAGCCACGGGACTAGCGGGAGGTCGGGTGAGCAGTTCTTC.